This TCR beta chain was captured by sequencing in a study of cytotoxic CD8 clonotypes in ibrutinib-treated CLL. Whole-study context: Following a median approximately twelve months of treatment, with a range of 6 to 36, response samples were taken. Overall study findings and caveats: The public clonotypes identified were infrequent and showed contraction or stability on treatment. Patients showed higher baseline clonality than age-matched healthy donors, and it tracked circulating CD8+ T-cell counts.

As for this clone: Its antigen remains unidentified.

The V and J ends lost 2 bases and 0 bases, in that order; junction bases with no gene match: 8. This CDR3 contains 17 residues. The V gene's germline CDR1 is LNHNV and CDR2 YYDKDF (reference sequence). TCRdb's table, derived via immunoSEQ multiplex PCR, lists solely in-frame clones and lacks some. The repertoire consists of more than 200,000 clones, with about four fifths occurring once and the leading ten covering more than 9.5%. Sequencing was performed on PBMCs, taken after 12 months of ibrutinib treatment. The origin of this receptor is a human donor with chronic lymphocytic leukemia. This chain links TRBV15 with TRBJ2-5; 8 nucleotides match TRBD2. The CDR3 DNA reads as TGTGCCACCAGCAGACCAGGACTAGCTGCGTACCAAGAGACCCAGTACTTC. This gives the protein CATSRPGLAAYQETQYF. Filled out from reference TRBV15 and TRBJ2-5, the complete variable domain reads DAMVIQNPRYQVTQFGKPVTLSCSQTLNHNVMYWYQQKSSQAPKLLFHYYDKDFNNEADTPDNFQSRRPNTSFCFLDIRSPGLGDTAMYLCATSRPGLAAYQETQYFGPGTRLLVL.